This TCR beta chain was obtained from a study of CD8 T cells in ankylosing spondylitis. Study-level findings and limits: Disease-linked clones were found to be CD8+ and relatively rare in peripheral blood. Significant enrichment of disease-linked clones was reported in matched ankylosing spondylitis synovial fluid.

The germline CDR1 and CDR2 sequences are SGHRS and YFSETQ. The CDR3 covers 13 residues. This clonotype occurred many times. Its matching antigen is unknown. One end of the junction is discordant with germline, which a read error may explain. TCRdb called the 5' RACE reads again in MiXCR, with one record for every CDR3 protein. The sample holds 250,000 or so distinct CDR3 sequences; around 10% are singletons and the top ten take 6% to 7.5%. The V gene is TRBV5-1, the J gene TRBJ1-2; no definite D call. The clonotype originates from a male donor with ankylosing spondylitis or in good health (not recorded which). The sample consisted of blood, either unsorted or a sorted T cell fraction (not recorded which). DNA for the CDR3: TGTGCCAGCAGCTTGGACCGAAACTATGGCTACACCTTC. Its protein product is CASSLDRNYGYTF.